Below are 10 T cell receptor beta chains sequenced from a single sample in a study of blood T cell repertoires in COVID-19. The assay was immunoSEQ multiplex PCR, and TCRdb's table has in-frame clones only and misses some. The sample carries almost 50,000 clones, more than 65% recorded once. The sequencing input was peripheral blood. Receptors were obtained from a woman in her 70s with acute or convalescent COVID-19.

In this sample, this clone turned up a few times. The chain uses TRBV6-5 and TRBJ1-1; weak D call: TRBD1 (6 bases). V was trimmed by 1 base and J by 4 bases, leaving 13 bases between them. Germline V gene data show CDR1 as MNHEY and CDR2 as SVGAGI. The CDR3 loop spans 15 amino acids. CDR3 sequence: CASSYYGGGGTEAFF. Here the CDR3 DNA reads TGTGCCAGCAGTTACTATGGGGGCGGCGGCACTGAAGCTTTCTTT.

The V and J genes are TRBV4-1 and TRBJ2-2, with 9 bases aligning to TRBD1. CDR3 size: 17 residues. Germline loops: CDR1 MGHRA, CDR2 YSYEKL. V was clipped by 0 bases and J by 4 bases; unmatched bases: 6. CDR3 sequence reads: CASSQEGTGRVTGELFF. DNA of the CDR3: TGCGCCAGCAGCCAAGAAGGGACAGGGAGGGTCACCGGGGAGCTGTTTTTT.

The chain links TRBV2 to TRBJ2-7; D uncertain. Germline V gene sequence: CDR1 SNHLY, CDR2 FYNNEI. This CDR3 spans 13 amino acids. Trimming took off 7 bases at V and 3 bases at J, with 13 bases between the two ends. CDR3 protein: CASIAPRSYEQYF. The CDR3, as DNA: TGTGCCAGCATTGCCCCCCGGAGCTACGAGCAGTACTTC.

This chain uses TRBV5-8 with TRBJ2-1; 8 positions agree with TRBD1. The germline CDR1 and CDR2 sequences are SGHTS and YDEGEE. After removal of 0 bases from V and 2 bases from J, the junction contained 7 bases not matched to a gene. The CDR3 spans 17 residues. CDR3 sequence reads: CASSLALRQGTYNEQFF. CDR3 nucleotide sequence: TGTGCCAGCAGCTTGGCCTTAAGACAGGGGACCTACAATGAGCAGTTCTTC.

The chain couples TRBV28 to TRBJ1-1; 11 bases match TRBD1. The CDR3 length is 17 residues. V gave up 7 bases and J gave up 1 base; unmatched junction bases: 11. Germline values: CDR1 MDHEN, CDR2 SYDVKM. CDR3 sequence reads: CASIYGTGGRTNTEAFF. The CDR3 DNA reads TGTGCCAGCATATACGGGACAGGGGGACGGACGAACACTGAAGCTTTCTTT.

The CDR3 nucleotides read TGTGCCAGCAGCTCGGAAGACAGGGGTGACTACGAGCAGTACTTC. Translated: CASSSEDRGDYEQYF. The V and J genes are TRBV9 and TRBJ2-7; 8 bases agree with TRBD1. Germline V gene data show CDR1 as SGDLS and CDR2 as YYNGEE. V dropped 4 bases and J dropped 3; count of bases not matched to a gene: 9. This CDR3 spans 15 amino acids.

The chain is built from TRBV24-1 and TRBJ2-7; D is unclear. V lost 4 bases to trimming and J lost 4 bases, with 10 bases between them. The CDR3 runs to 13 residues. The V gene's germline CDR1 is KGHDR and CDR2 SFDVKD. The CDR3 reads CATSEGSRYEQYF. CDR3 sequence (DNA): TGTGCCACCAGTGAGGGCAGCAGGTACGAGCAGTACTTC.

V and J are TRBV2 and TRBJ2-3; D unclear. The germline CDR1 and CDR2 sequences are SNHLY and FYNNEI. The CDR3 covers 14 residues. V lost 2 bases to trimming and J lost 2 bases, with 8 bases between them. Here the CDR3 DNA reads TGTGCCAGCAGTGAATGGGCTGCCACAGATACGCAGTATTTT. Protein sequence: CASSEWAATDTQYF. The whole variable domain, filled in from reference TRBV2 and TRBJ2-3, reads EPEVTQTPSHQVTQMGQEVILRCVPISNHLYFYWYRQILGQKVEFLVSFYNNEISEKSEIFDDQFSVERPDGSNFTLKIRSTKLEDSAMYFCASSEWAATDTQYFGPGTRLTVL.

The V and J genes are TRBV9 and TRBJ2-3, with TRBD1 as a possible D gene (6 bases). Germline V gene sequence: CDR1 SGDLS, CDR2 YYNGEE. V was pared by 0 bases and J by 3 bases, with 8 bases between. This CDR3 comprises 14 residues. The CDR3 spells CASSVETGTDTQYF. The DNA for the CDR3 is TGTGCCAGCAGCGTAGAAACAGGGACAGATACGCAGTATTTT. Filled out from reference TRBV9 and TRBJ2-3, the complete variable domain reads DSGVTQTPKHLITATGQRVTLRCSPRSGDLSVYWYQQSLDQGLQFLIQYYNGEERAKGNILERFSAQQFPDLHSELNLSSLELGDSALYFCASSVETGTDTQYFGPGTRLTVL.

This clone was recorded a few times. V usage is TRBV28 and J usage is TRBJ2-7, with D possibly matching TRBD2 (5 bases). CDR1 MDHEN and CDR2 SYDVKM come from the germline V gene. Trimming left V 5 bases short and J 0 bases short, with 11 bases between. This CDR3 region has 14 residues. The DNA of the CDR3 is TGTGCCAGCAGTATGGGCGGGCGCTCCTACGAGCAGTACTTC. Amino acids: CASSMGGRSYEQYF.